The 24 T cell receptor beta chains below come from one sample, sequenced in a study of blood T cell repertoires in COVID-19. Profiled with immunoSEQ multiplex PCR; TCRdb holds only in-frame clones, not every one. The repertoire holds about 170,000 clones, with roughly nine tenths as singletons. What was sequenced was peripheral blood. The source of these receptors is an older woman with COVID-19, enrolled during active disease.

The chain combines TRBV3-1 (or the pseudogene TRBV3-2) with TRBJ1-6; possibly TRBD1 for D (5 bases). The germline V gene encodes CDR1 LGHDT and CDR2 YNNKEL (reference sequence). This CDR3 is built from 15 residues. Trimming took 1 base from V and 9 from J, leaving 13 bases between them. CDR3 protein: CASSQVLSQGSPLHF. The CDR3 DNA reads TGTGCCAGCAGCCAAGTACTATCCCAGGGTTCACCCCTCCACTTT.

V is TRBV11-3 and J is TRBJ2-5, with 8 bases identical to TRBD2. The CDR3 runs 14 residues. V trimming: 4 bases; J trimming: 5 bases; junction bases outside the gene matches: 6. Germline assignment: CDR1 SGHNT and CDR2 YENEEA. For the CDR3, the DNA is TGTGCCAGCAGCTCCGGTGGGACTAGGGAGACCCAGTACTTC. As protein: CASSSGGTRETQYF.

This clone was detected only a few times. The genes are TRBV30 and TRBJ1-5, with a possible D match to TRBD1 (5 bases). The CDR3 contains 14 residues. Per germline, CDR1 GTSNPN and CDR2 SVGIG (reference sequence). V dropped 2 bases and J dropped 3 bases, with 11 bases sitting between them. The CDR3 DNA follows: TGTGCCTGGAGTATTCACAGGTTCAATCAGCCCCAGCATTTT. As protein: CAWSIHRFNQPQHF.

The genes are TRBV28 and TRBJ1-4; TRBD1 matches 9 bases. The CDR3 has 14 residues. The trim removed 4 bases at V and 7 bases at J, leaving 4 bases unmatched. From germline, CDR1 is MDHEN and CDR2 SYDVKM. CDR3 in amino acids: CASSSRQGGEKLFF. CDR3 coding DNA: TGTGCCAGCAGTTCCAGACAGGGGGGTGAAAAACTGTTTTTT.

Regarding this clone: At one end the junction does not follow the germline gene, possibly because of a read error. The CDR3 DNA follows: TGTGCCAGCAGCTTAGGAGGGCTCGTCAATCAACCCCAGCATTTT. Translating it yields CASSLGGLVNQPQHF. This chain uses TRBV11-2 with TRBJ1-5; D is unresolved. Looked up from germline, CDR1 is SGHAT and CDR2 is FQNNGV. The CDR3 loop spans 15 amino acids.

This clone has a single count. This chain connects TRBV7-9 to TRBJ1-2; D is possibly TRBD1 (6 bases). V lost 7 bases and J 6 bases, leaving 15 bases between the germline ends. The CDR3 is 13 amino acids. Per germline, CDR1 SEHNR and CDR2 FQNEAQ (reference sequence). DNA for the CDR3: TGTGCCAGCACCATACGGGGGGGCGATGGCTACACCTTC. Residues: CASTIRGGDGYTF.

The J gene is TRBJ1-2, the V gene TRBV30, with TRBD1 as a possible D gene (6 bases). This CDR3 comprises 12 residues. The germline V gene encodes CDR1 GTSNPN and CDR2 SVGIG (reference sequence). V lost 4 bases to trimming and J lost 2 bases, with 8 bases between them. The CDR3 region has the DNA TGTGCCTGGAACAGGGAGAACTATGGCTACACCTTC. This codes for CAWNRENYGYTF.

The chain joins TRBV24-1 to TRBJ2-7; D may be TRBD2 (5 bases). CDR1 and CDR2 from the germline V gene are KGHDR and SFDVKD. The ends were cut back, 2 bases at V and 10 bases at J, with 17 bases in the middle. The CDR3 has 14 amino acids. This CDR3 is CATSDSSPGSKQYF. DNA for the CDR3: TGTGCCACCAGTGATTCTAGCCCAGGTTCTAAACAGTACTTC.

The rearrangement joins TRBV5-1 to TRBJ2-1; 9 bases fit TRBD2. In germline, CDR1 is SGHRS, CDR2 YFSETQ. The CDR3 totals 17 residues. The V and J ends lost 0 bases and 0 bases, in that order; junction bases with no gene match: 4. CDR3 in amino acids: CASSLGNSGSSYNEQFF. CDR3 coding DNA: TGCGCCAGCAGCTTGGGGAATAGCGGGAGCTCCTACAATGAGCAGTTCTTC.

This clone was observed a handful of times. The V call is TRBV2, the J call TRBJ1-1; weak D call: TRBD1 (6 bases). Trimming shortened V by 10 bases and J by 8 bases, and 8 bases separated the two germline ends. Germline V lookup: CDR1 SNHLY, CDR2 FYNNEI. The CDR3 covers 9 residues. CDR3 protein: CAIGQEAFF. CDR3 DNA sequence: TGTGCCATCGGACAGGAAGCTTTCTTT.

This clone came up a few times. The V gene is TRBV24-1, the J gene TRBJ2-5, with a weak D call TRBD1 (5 bases). V lost 3 bases and J 3 bases, leaving 7 bases between the germline ends. This CDR3 region has 13 residues. Germline CDR1 reads KGHDR; CDR2 reads SFDVKD. CDR3 protein: CATSDDSKETQYF. The CDR3 DNA reads TGTGCCACCAGTGATGACAGTAAAGAGACCCAGTACTTC.

The V and J genes are TRBV27 and TRBJ1-4; tentatively, D is TRBD1 (5 bases). In germline, CDR1 is MNHEY, CDR2 SMNVEV (reference sequence). Trimming stripped 6 bases from V and 8 bases from J, with 19 bases between. The CDR3 totals 15 residues. CDR3 protein: CASRPRLGADEKLFF. The CDR3 DNA is TGTGCCAGCAGACCCCGTCTAGGGGCGGACGAAAAACTGTTTTTT.

The J gene is TRBJ2-3, the V gene TRBV25-1; D is perhaps TRBD2 (5 bases). The germline CDR1 and CDR2 sequences are MGHDK and SYGVNS. Between the trimmed V and J ends, which lost 3 bases and 1 base, there was a span of 11 bases. There are 15 residues in the CDR3. The CDR3 DNA reads TGTGCCAGCAGTGATCTACTAGTCGGCACAGATACGCAGTATTTT. Its protein is CASSDLLVGTDTQYF.

V and J are TRBV25-1 and TRBJ2-2; 8 positions match TRBD1. CDR3 size: 14 residues. With V trimmed by 6 bases and J by 7 bases, 7 bases remained unmatched. Germline-derived CDR1 and CDR2 are MGHDK and SYGVNS. As DNA, the CDR3 is TGTGCCAGCAGCCGGACAGGGCAAATCGGGGAGCTGTTTTTT. As protein: CASSRTGQIGELFF.

This clone was counted only a few times. The chain links TRBV19 to TRBJ1-3, with D unclear. Germline-derived CDR1 and CDR2 are LNHDA and SQIVND (reference sequence). The CDR3 is 13 amino acids. V lost 8 bases and J 0 bases, leaving 8 bases between the germline ends. The DNA of the CDR3 is TGTGCCAGTTGTCGGAGCTCTGGAAACACCATATATTTT. It yields the protein CASCRSSGNTIYF.

The rearrangement links TRBV19 to TRBJ2-1; TRBD1 is a possible D gene (5 bases). The CDR3 consists of 13 residues. V dropped 3 bases and J dropped 9 bases, with 12 bases sitting between them. Germline CDR1 and CDR2: LNHDA and SQIVND (reference sequence). The CDR3 region has the DNA TGTGCCAGTAGTATTCAAGGGGTGCCTGAGCAGTTCTTC. Amino acid sequence: CASSIQGVPEQFF. Complete variable domain (other parts from reference TRBV19 and TRBJ2-1): DGGITQSPKYLFRKEGQNVTLSCEQNLNHDAMYWYRQDPGQGLRLIYYSQIVNDFQKGDIAEGYSVSREKKESFPLTVTSAQKNPTAFYLCASSIQGVPEQFFGPGTRLTVL.

The sample holds a few counts of this clone. The V and J genes are TRBV19 and TRBJ2-7; TRBD1 is a possible D gene (7 bases). V was clipped by 3 bases and J by 3 bases, with 18 bases between them. The CDR3 loop spans 16 amino acids. The germline CDR1 and CDR2 sequences are LNHDA and SQIVND (reference sequence). Written as DNA, the CDR3 is TGTGCCAGTAGTATTTCCGGCAGGGGGGAGATCTACGAGCAGTACTTC. Its translation is CASSISGRGEIYEQYF.

The chain has TRBV20-1 and TRBJ2-3; a weak D match, TRBD2 (6 bases). The ends were cut back, 7 bases at V and 8 bases at J, with 10 bases in the middle. Germline-derived CDR1 and CDR2 are DFQATT and SNEGSKA (reference sequence). The CDR3 consists of 10 residues. CDR3 protein: CSVTSSTQYF. For the CDR3, the DNA is TGCAGTGTTACTAGCTCTACGCAGTATTTT.

The V and J genes are TRBV3-1 (or the pseudogene TRBV3-2) and TRBJ2-7; a possible D gene is TRBD1 (6 bases). The CDR3 extends over 13 amino acids. From germline, CDR1 is LGHDT and CDR2 YNNKEL (reference sequence). With 1 base removed from V and 3 bases from J, the gap between germline ends came to 7 bases. The CDR3 DNA sequence: TGTGCCAGCAGCCAAGGGGACATCTACGAGCAGTACTTC. This encodes CASSQGDIYEQYF.

This clone has just a few counts. The V and J genes are TRBV7-9 and TRBJ1-1; D not resolved. From germline, CDR1 is SEHNR and CDR2 FQNEAQ (reference sequence). The CDR3 is 13 amino acids. V dropped 5 bases and J dropped 1 base, with 8 bases sitting between them. This chain's CDR3 is CASSGLTNTEAFF. The CDR3 DNA sequence: TGTGCCAGCAGCGGACTTACGAACACTGAAGCTTTCTTT. Filled out from reference TRBV7-9 and TRBJ1-1, the complete variable domain reads DTGVSQNPRHKITKRGQNVTFRCDPISEHNRLYWYRQTLGQGPEFLTYFQNEAQLEKSRLLSDRFSAERPKGSFSTLEIQRTEQGDSAMYLCASSGLTNTEAFFGQGTRLTVV.

As DNA, the CDR3 is TGCGCCAGCAGCCAACCCCGATCTTTGAGAATGGAGACCCAGTACTTC. Protein product: CASSQPRSLRMETQYF. The V call is TRBV4-1, the J call TRBJ2-5; D not resolved. CDR1 MGHRA and CDR2 YSYEKL come from the germline V gene. The CDR3 covers 16 residues. Trimming cost V 2 bases and J 5 bases, with 18 bases left between them.

This clone was seen just once. The V call is TRBV5-4, the J call TRBJ1-2; 7 nucleotides line up with TRBD1. This CDR3 has 16 residues. V was clipped by 4 bases and J by 0 bases; unmatched bases: 9. Germline CDR1 and CDR2: SGHNT and YYREEE (reference sequence). The CDR3 here is CASSPSRQGPNYGYTF. Written as DNA, the CDR3 is TGTGCCAGCAGCCCTTCTAGACAGGGACCTAACTATGGCTACACCTTC.

This sequence joins TRBV5-6 and TRBJ1-3; perhaps TRBD1 as D (6 bases). V shed 2 bases and J shed 7 bases, with 19 bases lying between them. CDR3 size: 16 residues. Germline V gene sequence: CDR1 SGHDT, CDR2 YYEEEE. The CDR3: CASSFLSAGVSNTIYF. CDR3 nucleotide sequence: TGTGCCAGCAGCTTTTTATCGGCAGGGGTTTCGAACACCATATATTTT.

This clone was detected only once. The V gene is TRBV28, the J gene TRBJ2-2, with TRBD2 matching 14 bases. Per germline, CDR1 MDHEN and CDR2 SYDVKM. V was clipped by 3 bases and J by 6 bases; unmatched bases: 3. The CDR3 covers 16 residues. CDR3 in amino acids: CASSLWTSGRSGELFF. CDR3 sequence (DNA): TGTGCCAGCAGTTTGTGGACTAGCGGGAGGTCCGGGGAGCTGTTTTTT.